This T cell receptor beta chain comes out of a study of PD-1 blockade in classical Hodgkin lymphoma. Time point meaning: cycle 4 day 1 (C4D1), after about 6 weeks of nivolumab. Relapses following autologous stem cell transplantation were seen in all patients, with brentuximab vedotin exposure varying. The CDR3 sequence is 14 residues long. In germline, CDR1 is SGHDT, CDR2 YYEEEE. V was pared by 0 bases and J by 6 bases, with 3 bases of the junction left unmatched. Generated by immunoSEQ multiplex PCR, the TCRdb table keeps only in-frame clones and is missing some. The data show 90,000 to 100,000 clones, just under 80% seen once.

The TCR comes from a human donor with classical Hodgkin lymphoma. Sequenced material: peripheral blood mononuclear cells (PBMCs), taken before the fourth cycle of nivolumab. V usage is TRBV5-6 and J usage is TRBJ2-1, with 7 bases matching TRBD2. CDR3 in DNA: TGTGCCAGCAGCTTGGGGGGAGGGAGCAATGAGCAGTTCTTC. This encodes CASSLGGGSNEQFF.